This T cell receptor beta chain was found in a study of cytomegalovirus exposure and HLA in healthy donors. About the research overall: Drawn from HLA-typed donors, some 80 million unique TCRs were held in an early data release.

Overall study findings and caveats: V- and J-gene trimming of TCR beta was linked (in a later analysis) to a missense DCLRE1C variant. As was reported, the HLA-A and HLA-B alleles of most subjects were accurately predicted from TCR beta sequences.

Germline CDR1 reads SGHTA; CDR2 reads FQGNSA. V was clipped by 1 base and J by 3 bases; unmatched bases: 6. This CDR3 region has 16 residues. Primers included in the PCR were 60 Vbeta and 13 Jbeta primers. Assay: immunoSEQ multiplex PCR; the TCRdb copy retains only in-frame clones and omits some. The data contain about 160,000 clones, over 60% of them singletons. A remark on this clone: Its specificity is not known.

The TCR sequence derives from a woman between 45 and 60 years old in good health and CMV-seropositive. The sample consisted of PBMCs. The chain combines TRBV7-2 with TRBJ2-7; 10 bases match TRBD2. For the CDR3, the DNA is TGTGCCAGCAGCTTAGGTTCTAGCGGGGGCCTCTACGAGCAGTACTTC. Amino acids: CASSLGSSGGLYEQYF.